Listed below are T cell receptor beta chains from one sample, sequenced in a study of CD8+ T cells in alopecia areata. The protocol was immunoSEQ multiplex PCR, while the TCRdb copy is restricted to in-frame clones and leaves out a portion. The repertoire has 35,000 or so clones, nearly 55% of them found once; the top ten carry 1.8%. Source material: CD4+ Tregs sorted from blood. The receptors come from a human donor with alopecia areata. CDR3s include the opening cysteine and the closing phenylalanine or tryptophan. D genes are given only for firm matches. A clone size is listed for some rows: how often the clone was seen (once, few, many), or a class if it is expanded.

J: TRBJ2-7; D: NA; V: TRBV28; size: NA; CDR3: CASSRTYEQYF; DNA: TGTGCCAGCAGTCGCACCTACGAGCAGTACTTC
J: TRBJ2-5; D: TRBD2; V: TRBV4-3; size: few; CDR3: CASSQGSVLAGGETQYF; DNA: TGCGCCAGCAGCCAAGGCTCAGTACTAGCGGGGGGTGAGACCCAGTACTTC
J: TRBJ2-3; D: TRBD2; V: TRBV4-3; size: few; CDR3: CASSQELVAGVDTQYF; DNA: TGCGCCAGCAGCCAAGAGTTGGTAGCGGGAGTAGATACGCAGTATTTT
J: TRBJ2-1; D: NA; V: TRBV18; size: NA; CDR3: CASSLDPQELQFF; DNA: TGTGCCAGCTCACTAGACCCTCAGGAGTTGCAGTTCTTC
J: TRBJ2-3; D: NA; V: TRBV9; size: NA; CDR3: CASSKSPTDTQYF; DNA: TGTGCCAGCAGCAAATCCCCTACAGATACGCAGTATTTT
J: TRBJ1-1; D: NA; V: TRBV12-5; size: few; CDR3: CASGLAEAFF; DNA: TGTGCTAGTGGTTTAGCTGAAGCTTTCTTT
J: TRBJ1-3; D: NA; V: TRBV18; size: few; CDR3: CASSPSAQPGNTIYF; DNA: TGTGCCAGCTCACCCTCAGCCCAACCTGGAAACACCATATATTTT
J: TRBJ2-1; D: TRBD2; V: TRBV7-3; size: NA; CDR3: CASSFTGLVNEQFF; DNA: TGTGCCAGCAGCTTTACGGGACTAGTAAATGAGCAGTTCTTC
J: TRBJ1-1; D: TRBD1; V: TRBV5-1; size: NA; CDR3: CASSVGQGGTTEAFF; DNA: TGCGCCAGCAGCGTAGGACAGGGAGGTACCACTGAAGCTTTCTTT
J: TRBJ2-1; D: NA; V: TRBV5-1; size: NA; CDR3: CASSLAGNEQFF; DNA: TGCGCCAGCAGCTTGGCAGGCAATGAGCAGTTCTTC
J: TRBJ2-1; D: NA; V: TRBV27; size: NA; CDR3: CASNPEGTYNEQFF; DNA: TGTGCCAGCAATCCGGAGGGAACCTACAATGAGCAGTTCTTC
J: TRBJ1-5; D: TRBD1; V: TRBV25-1; size: NA; CDR3: CASEGQGNQPQHF; DNA: TGTGCCAGCGAGGGACAGGGGAATCAGCCCCAGCATTTT
J: TRBJ1-2; D: NA; V: TRBV4-3; size: NA; CDR3: CASSQEWRGNYGYTF; DNA: TGCGCCAGCAGCCAAGAGTGGAGGGGAAACTATGGCTACACCTTC
J: TRBJ2-7; D: NA; V: TRBV19; size: NA; CDR3: CARGPDYEQYF; DNA: TGTGCCCGCGGACCCGACTACGAGCAGTACTTC
J: TRBJ1-1; D: NA; V: TRBV19; size: few; CDR3: CASTLTGNRRTEAFF; DNA: TGTGCCAGTACCCTAACGGGGAATCGACGCACTGAAGCTTTCTTT
J: TRBJ1-5; D: TRBD1; V: TRBV2; size: NA; CDR3: CASSEDRGLQPQHF; DNA: TGTGCCAGCAGCGAAGACAGGGGGCTTCAGCCCCAGCATTTT
J: TRBJ1-2; D: NA; V: TRBV29-1; size: NA; CDR3: CSVGDRTNYGYTF; DNA: TGCAGCGTCGGGGACCGAACTAACTATGGCTACACCTTC
J: TRBJ2-5; D: NA; V: TRBV5-1; size: NA; CDR3: CASSDQETQYF; DNA: TGCGCCAGCAGCGACCAAGAGACCCAGTACTTC
J: TRBJ2-3; D: NA; V: TRBV5-1; size: NA; CDR3: CASSLFLSSTDTQYF; DNA: TGCGCCAGCAGCCTCTTCCTCAGTAGCACAGATACGCAGTATTTT
J: TRBJ1-4; D: NA; V: TRBV6-5; size: few; CDR3: CASSYSPGAPGEKLFF; DNA: TGTGCCAGCAGTTACTCCCCGGGGGCGCCCGGAGAAAAACTGTTTTTT
J: TRBJ1-6; D: NA; V: TRBV7-2; size: NA; CDR3: CASRGLVGGNSPLHF; DNA: TGTGCCAGCAGGGGGTTAGTAGGGGGTAATTCACCCCTCCACTTT
J: TRBJ2-7; D: NA; V: TRBV28; size: NA; CDR3: CASSPATGEQYF; DNA: TGTGCCAGCAGCCCCGCGACGGGCGAGCAGTACTTC
J: TRBJ1-4; D: NA; V: TRBV19; size: NA; CDR3: CASSDQGGFEKLFF; DNA: TGTGCCAGTAGTGACCAGGGAGGTTTTGAAAAACTGTTTTTT
J: TRBJ2-1; D: NA; V: TRBV29-1; size: few; CDR3: CSAPGGSSSYNEQFF; DNA: TGCAGCGCCCCCGGGGGTTCAAGCTCCTACAATGAGCAGTTCTTC
J: TRBJ1-5; D: NA; V: TRBV4-1; size: few; CDR3: CASSQDRGRGPQPQHF; DNA: TGCGCCAGCAGCCAAGATAGGGGCCGGGGACCTCAGCCCCAGCATTTT
J: TRBJ1-1; D: NA; V: TRBV30; size: NA; CDR3: CAWSMSRVRPSTEAFF; DNA: TGTGCCTGGAGTATGTCGAGGGTACGGCCAAGCACTGAAGCTTTCTTT
J: TRBJ2-1; D: TRBD1; V: TRBV12-5; size: NA; CDR3: CASGPSPGTGHQFF; DNA: TGTGCTAGTGGCCCCTCTCCCGGGACAGGACACCAGTTCTTC
J: TRBJ2-6; D: NA; V: TRBV5-1; size: NA; CDR3: CASSLAAGGAGANVLTF; DNA: TGCGCCAGCAGCTTGGCTGCAGGGGGGGCTGGGGCCAACGTCCTGACTTTC
J: TRBJ1-4; D: NA; V: TRBV29-1; size: few; CDR3: CSVEEFVSARKLFF; DNA: TGCAGCGTTGAAGAATTCGTGTCGGCCCGGAAACTGTTTTTT
J: TRBJ1-2; D: NA; V: TRBV5-1; size: NA; CDR3: CASSSGQTYGYTF; DNA: TGCGCCAGCAGCTCTGGACAGACCTATGGCTACACCTTC
J: TRBJ2-7; D: TRBD1; V: TRBV18; size: medium-sized; CDR3: CASSPFPGQGPSWEQYF; DNA: TGTGCCAGCTCACCATTTCCGGGACAGGGGCCCTCCTGGGAGCAGTACTTC
J: TRBJ1-6; D: NA; V: TRBV7-9; size: NA; CDR3: CASSLHGESDSPLHF; DNA: TGTGCCAGCAGCTTGCATGGGGAGTCGGATTCACCCCTCCACTTT
J: TRBJ1-1; D: NA; V: TRBV7-9; size: NA; CDR3: CASTAGRAGFVNTEAFF; DNA: TGTGCCAGCACCGCCGGTCGAGCAGGGTTTGTGAACACTGAAGCTTTCTTT
J: TRBJ2-7; D: NA; V: TRBV2; size: NA; CDR3: CASSGMAYEQYF; DNA: TGTGCCAGCAGTGGAATGGCCTACGAGCAGTACTTC
J: TRBJ1-4; D: NA; V: TRBV5-7; size: once; CDR3: CASSVYGQKNEKLFF; DNA: TGTGCCAGCAGTGTGTATGGACAGAAGAATGAAAAACTGTTTTTT
J: TRBJ1-2; D: NA; V: TRBV6-5; size: NA; CDR3: CATVPERGSYGYTF; DNA: TGTGCCACCGTGCCGGAGAGGGGGTCCTATGGCTACACCTTC
J: TRBJ2-5; D: NA; V: TRBV5-6; size: few; CDR3: CASSLIQGSKETQYF; DNA: TGTGCCAGCAGCTTGATTCAGGGGTCGAAAGAGACCCAGTACTTC
J: TRBJ1-5; D: NA; V: TRBV4-1; size: NA; CDR3: CASSQALSQPQHF; DNA: TGCGCCAGCAGCCAAGCCCTAAGCCAGCCCCAGCATTTT
J: TRBJ2-5; D: NA; V: TRBV18; size: few; CDR3: CASSPKETQYF; DNA: TGTGCCAGCTCACCTAAAGAGACCCAGTACTTC
J: TRBJ2-1; D: NA; V: TRBV4-3; size: once; CDR3: CASSQALDYNEQFF; DNA: TGCGCCAGCAGCCAGGCCCTAGACTACAATGAGCAGTTCTTC